Listed here are 30 T cell receptor beta chains from one sample, sequenced in a study of blood T cell repertoires in COVID-19. Here immunoSEQ multiplex PCR was the method, and the copy in TCRdb shows in-frame clones only, minus some. This sample has some 450,000 clones, with roughly 90% found just once. Sequencing was performed on peripheral blood. The source of these receptors is a man aged 18-30 years with COVID-19, enrolled during active disease.

The chain is built from TRBV3-1 (or the pseudogene TRBV3-2) and TRBJ2-7; 8 bases agree with TRBD1. Trimming removed 1 base from V and 9 bases from J; junction bases left unmatched: 8. Germline loops: CDR1 LGHDT, CDR2 YNNKEL (reference sequence). The CDR3 spans 14 residues. CDR3 nucleotide sequence: TGTGCCAGCAGCCAAGCCCCCGGACAGGGTGGGCAGTACTTC. Translating gives CASSQAPGQGGQYF.

This chain joins TRBV3-1 (or the pseudogene TRBV3-2) and TRBJ1-1, with 8 bases that match TRBD1. Germline V CDR1 and CDR2: LGHDT, YNNKEL (reference sequence). V was pared by 4 bases and J by 5 bases, with 9 bases of the junction left unmatched. There are 15 residues in the CDR3. For the CDR3, the DNA is TGTGCCAGCAGCCTGTCACCGACAGGGGATACTGAAGCTTTCTTT. This codes for CASSLSPTGDTEAFF.

The rearrangement joins TRBV7-9 to TRBJ2-5; possibly TRBD2 for D (7 bases). The germline CDR1 and CDR2 sequences are SEHNR and FQNEAQ (reference sequence). V dropped 0 bases and J dropped 5 bases, with 16 bases sitting between them. CDR3 size: 16 residues. CDR3 loop: CASSLASPGGRETQYF. The CDR3 coding sequence is TGTGCCAGCAGCTTAGCTAGCCCGGGGGGCAGGGAGACCCAGTACTTC.

This chain links TRBV2 with TRBJ1-2; 9 nucleotides match TRBD1. The CDR3 length is 15 residues. CDR1 and CDR2 from the germline V gene are SNHLY and FYNNEI. Losses at the gene ends were 5 bases for V and 4 bases for J; bases not matched to a gene: 8. This CDR3 reads CASSPETGGGYGYTF. The CDR3 nucleotides are TGTGCCAGCAGTCCGGAGACAGGGGGGGGCTATGGCTACACCTTC. The whole variable domain, filled in from reference TRBV2 and TRBJ1-2, reads EPEVTQTPSHQVTQMGQEVILRCVPISNHLYFYWYRQILGQKVEFLVSFYNNEISEKSEIFDDQFSVERPDGSNFTLKIRSTKLEDSAMYFCASSPETGGGYGYTFGSGTRLTVV.

This clone was counted a single time. The chain is built from TRBV11-2 and TRBJ2-5; 15 bases are a match to TRBD2. V trimming: 5 bases; J trimming: 5 bases; junction bases outside the gene matches: 6. CDR3 length: 16 residues. Germline loops: CDR1 SGHAT, CDR2 FQNNGV. The CDR3 nucleotides read TGTGCCAGCAGCGGACTAGCGGGGGGGCGTGGCGAGACCCAGTACTTC. Translated, it gives CASSGLAGGRGETQYF.

This clone was counted a few times. The rearrangement links TRBV3-1 (or the pseudogene TRBV3-2) to TRBJ2-7, with 7 bases aligning to TRBD2. The V and J ends lost 0 bases and 3 bases, in that order; junction bases with no gene match: 5. From germline, CDR1 is LGHDT and CDR2 YNNKEL (reference sequence). CDR3 length equals 15 residues. This CDR3 reads CASSQEASSGYEQYF. The CDR3 DNA sequence: TGTGCCAGCAGCCAAGAAGCCTCTAGCGGCTACGAGCAGTACTTC.

V gene TRBV12-3 or TRBV12-4 combines with J gene TRBJ2-5; D possibly corresponds to TRBD2 (6 bases). Trimming took 3 bases from V and 5 from J, leaving 10 bases between them. The CDR3 is 13 residues long. CDR3 residues: CASSFVAAETQYF. CDR3 sequence (DNA): TGTGCCAGCAGTTTTGTAGCGGCGGAGACCCAGTACTTC.

This sequence joins TRBV7-9 and TRBJ1-2, with 7 bases lining up with TRBD1. V lost 5 bases, J lost 4 bases, and 7 bases stayed unmatched. Looked up from germline, CDR1 is SEHNR and CDR2 is FQNEAQ (reference sequence). This CDR3 has 14 amino acids. CDR3 nucleotide sequence: TGTGCCAGCAGCCTCACAGGGGCCCTCTATGGCTACACCTTC. Protein: CASSLTGALYGYTF.

This sequence joins TRBV2 and TRBJ2-1; TRBD2 agrees at 10 bases. This CDR3 is 14 amino acids long. From germline, CDR1 is SNHLY and CDR2 FYNNEI. The J segment lost 14 bases and the V segment lost 5 bases, leaving 12 bases of the junction unmatched. CDR3 amino acids: CASSLGAGGGEKFF. The DNA of the CDR3 is TGTGCCAGCAGTCTTGGAGCGGGAGGGGGTGAAAAGTTCTTC.

This chain uses TRBV5-1 with TRBJ2-5, with 11 bases fitting TRBD2. The ends lost 3 bases at V and 4 bases at J; junction bases unmatched: 5. The CDR3 runs to 15 residues. Germline assignment: CDR1 SGHRS and CDR2 YFSETQ. This chain's CDR3 is CASSWETSGRETQYF. The CDR3 DNA sequence: TGCGCCAGCAGCTGGGAAACTAGCGGGAGAGAGACCCAGTACTTC.

The chain carries TRBV4-2 and TRBJ2-2; 7 bases agree with TRBD1. The germline V gene has CDR1 LGHNA and CDR2 YNFKEQ. V lost 4 bases, J lost 4 bases, and 12 bases stayed unmatched. The CDR3 is 17 amino acids. CDR3 residues: CASSPMWTGDSTGELFF. CDR3 bases: TGTGCCAGCAGCCCTATGTGGACAGGCGATTCCACCGGGGAGCTGTTTTTT.

About this clone: The sample holds other DNA sequences that translate to the same CDR3. The genes are TRBV7-9 and TRBJ2-7, with D possibly being TRBD1 (5 bases). From germline, CDR1 is SEHNR and CDR2 FQNEAQ (reference sequence). This CDR3 has 12 residues. Trimming shortened V by 5 bases and J by 4 bases, and 9 bases separated the two germline ends. Written as DNA, the CDR3 is TGTGCCAGCAGCCCAGGGTTTTACGAGCAGTACTTC. This sequence encodes CASSPGFYEQYF. The full variable domain, in which reference TRBV7-9 and TRBJ2-7 provide the parts outside the CDR3, is DTGVSQNPRHKITKRGQNVTFRCDPISEHNRLYWYRQTLGQGPEFLTYFQNEAQLEKSRLLSDRFSAERPKGSFSTLEIQRTEQGDSAMYLCASSPGFYEQYFGPGTRLTVT.

This chain links TRBV7-8 with TRBJ1-2; D perhaps matches TRBD1 (5 bases). Trimming removed 3 bases at V and 6 bases at J, with 20 bases between. The CDR3 contains 16 residues. The germline CDR1 and CDR2 sequences are SGHVS and FQNEAQ. The DNA for the CDR3 is TGTGCCAGCAGCTTGGGGTCCGGCAGGGCAAGGGATGGCTACACCTTC. Its translation is CASSLGSGRARDGYTF.

The chain uses TRBV5-4 and TRBJ2-7; possible D gene TRBD2, 5 bases. The CDR3 runs to 12 residues. Trimming took 4 bases from V and 2 from J, leaving 7 bases between them. The germline gives CDR1 SGHNT, CDR2 YYREEE (reference sequence). The CDR3 DNA reads TGTGCCAGCAGCCTAGCTCCCTACGAGCAGTACTTC. It encodes CASSLAPYEQYF.

The chain has TRBV4-1 and TRBJ2-3, with 10 bases that match TRBD2. Germline assignment: CDR1 MGHRA and CDR2 YSYEKL. The V segment lost 3 bases and the J segment 1 base; nucleotides outside the gene matches: 7. This CDR3 is 17 amino acids long. The DNA for the CDR3 is TGCGCCAGCAGCCACAAAAGCGGGGGGGGTGGCACAGATACGCAGTATTTT. It specifies CASSHKSGGGGTDTQYF.

The chain carries TRBV10-1 and TRBJ1-1; D ambiguous. V was shortened by 4 bases and J by 11 bases, with 14 bases between the two germline ends. CDR3 length: 12 amino acids. Looked up from germline, CDR1 is WNHNN and CDR2 is SYGVQD (reference sequence). The CDR3 DNA is TGCGCCAGCAGTGCCGGGAGCCGAGTCGCTTTCTTT. Its translation is CASSAGSRVAFF.

CDR3 bases: TGTGCCAGCAGCTTACGGGAGCAGTACGAGCAGTACTTC. Translating it yields CASSLREQYEQYF. The rearrangement uses TRBV7-9 and TRBJ2-7; a weak D match, TRBD2 (6 bases). V gave up 2 bases and J gave up 4 bases, with 9 bases separating them. CDR1 and CDR2 (germline): SEHNR, FQNEAQ (reference sequence). The CDR3 contains 13 residues.

This chain links TRBV30 with TRBJ1-1, with D possibly being TRBD1 (6 bases). CDR3 length equals 13 residues. CDR1 is GTSNPN and CDR2 is SVGIG in the germline V gene (reference sequence). V dropped 2 bases and J dropped 8 bases, with 15 bases sitting between them. CDR3 protein: CAWSIQGFVEAFF. CDR3 in DNA: TGTGCCTGGAGTATACAGGGTTTCGTGGAAGCTTTCTTT.

The chain recombines TRBV24-1 with TRBJ2-7, with D possibly being TRBD1 (6 bases). This CDR3 has 12 residues. The V gene lost 5 bases and the J gene lost 6 bases, with 10 bases spanning the gap. Germline assignment: CDR1 KGHDR and CDR2 SFDVKD. Written as DNA, the CDR3 is TGTGCCACCAGTGGAACAGGGTTCGAGCAGTACTTC. Its protein is CATSGTGFEQYF.

CDR3 sequence: CALGDLAGGNEQFF. The DNA for the CDR3 is TGTGCCCTAGGGGACCTAGCGGGAGGCAATGAGCAGTTCTTC. The rearrangement joins TRBV10-3 to TRBJ2-1; 11 bases fit TRBD2. Germline V gene sequence: CDR1 ENHRY, CDR2 SYGVKD. The CDR3 sequence is 14 residues long. The junction had 9 bases not matched to a gene; V was cut back by 11 bases and J by 6 bases.

The chain recombines TRBV24-1 with TRBJ2-7; TRBD1 might be the D (6 bases). Germline loops: CDR1 KGHDR, CDR2 SFDVKD. CDR3 length: 15 residues. V lost 3 bases and J lost 5, with 16 bases in between. CDR3 in amino acids: CATSDSRTGSHEQYF. The CDR3 DNA reads as TGTGCCACCAGTGATAGTCGCACAGGGTCCCACGAGCAGTACTTC.

V is TRBV5-1 and J is TRBJ2-5, with D tentatively TRBD2 (6 bases). Between the trimmed V and J ends, which lost 3 bases and 5 bases, there was a span of 23 bases. Germline lookup yields CDR1 SGHRS and CDR2 YFSETQ. The length of the CDR3 is 17 residues. The CDR3 nucleotides are TGCGCCAGCAGCTCCGGAGGTTGGAGTTGGGCGGGGGAGACCCAGTACTTC. Translation gives CASSSGGWSWAGETQYF.

V gene TRBV2 combines with J gene TRBJ2-7, with 7 bases lining up with TRBD1. CDR3 size: 14 residues. Germline V gene sequence: CDR1 SNHLY, CDR2 FYNNEI. The trim removed 8 bases at V and 3 bases at J, leaving 10 bases unmatched. In DNA form, the CDR3 reads TGTGCCAGCCTCCGGGGACAGCAGTACTACGAGCAGTACTTC. Residues: CASLRGQQYYEQYF.

As DNA, the CDR3 is TGCGCCAGCAGCCCAGAGCCCAGGGGTTACGAGCAGTACTTC. Translation: CASSPEPRGYEQYF. This chain uses TRBV5-1 with TRBJ2-7; D may be TRBD1 (6 bases). Trimming removed 4 bases at V and 4 bases at J, with 15 bases between. The germline V gene has CDR1 SGHRS and CDR2 YFSETQ. This CDR3 has 14 amino acids.

The rearrangement joins TRBV6-5 to TRBJ2-7; a weak D match, TRBD1 (6 bases). The CDR3 covers 14 residues. Germline CDR1 MNHEY, CDR2 SVGAGI. V was shortened by 7 bases and J by 3 bases, with 16 bases between the two germline ends. The CDR3 DNA sequence: TGTGCCAGCACCTCCCGGGACACCAGCTACGAGCAGTACTTC. As protein: CASTSRDTSYEQYF.

The rearrangement links TRBV5-4 to TRBJ2-3; 9 bases align to TRBD2. The V and J ends lost 0 bases and 10 bases, in that order; junction bases with no gene match: 15. CDR1 and CDR2 (germline): SGHNT, YYREEE (reference sequence). The CDR3 is 17 residues long. The CDR3 region is CASSLGRLAGRAGAQYF. The DNA of the CDR3 is TGTGCCAGCAGCTTGGGGAGGCTAGCGGGGAGGGCCGGGGCGCAGTATTTT.

The J gene is TRBJ2-1, the V gene TRBV5-6; D remains unclear. CDR1 is SGHDT, CDR2 YYEEEE, per germline. V lost 3 bases to trimming and J lost 5 bases, with 9 bases between them. There are 13 residues in the CDR3. CDR3 loop: CASSYLSNNEQFF. In nucleotides, the CDR3 is TGTGCCAGCAGCTACCTTAGTAACAATGAGCAGTTCTTC.

V usage is TRBV4-1 and J usage is TRBJ2-3; D gene unclear. The V and J ends lost 0 bases and 2 bases respectively, with 6 bases between them. The CDR3 is 14 residues long. Looked up from germline, CDR1 is MGHRA and CDR2 is YSYEKL. DNA of the CDR3: TGCGCCAGCAGCCAAGATCCCAACACAGATACGCAGTATTTT. It is translated as CASSQDPNTDTQYF.

J is TRBJ2-1 and V is TRBV11-3; D may be TRBD2 (6 bases). The germline gives CDR1 SGHNT, CDR2 YENEEA. The CDR3 runs 14 residues. Trimming removed 8 bases from V and 4 bases from J, with 15 bases in between. The CDR3 loop reads CASSLEGQYNEQFF. CDR3 DNA: TGTGCCAGCTCTTTGGAGGGGCAGTACAATGAGCAGTTCTTC.

The CDR3 is CASMSGTSVETQYF. CDR3 DNA sequence: TGTGCCAGCATGTCCGGGACTAGCGTAGAGACCCAGTACTTC. This chain uses TRBV2 with TRBJ2-5; the match to TRBD2 covers 10 bases. The CDR3 is 14 amino acids. The J segment lost 4 bases and the V segment lost 7 bases, leaving 6 bases of the junction unmatched. Germline V gene lookup returns CDR1 SNHLY and CDR2 FYNNEI.